Listed below are T cell receptor beta chains from one sample, sequenced in a study of T-cell memory formation after mild COVID-19. Each CDR3 protein gets one entry after TCRdb re-called the 5' RACE reads with MiXCR. Among about 210,000 distinct CDR3 sequences listed, approximately 10% were seen once. Sequencing input: PBMCs or a T cell subset sorted from them (not recorded which). The receptor source for this set is a man in his late teens or twenties who had mild COVID-19 (a few samples of this study predate the infection). Cell type and time point are not known. Each CDR3 is given with its conserved first and last residue. A D gene is named only where the DNA matches it firmly. Rows give clone size only sometimes, using once, few, many, or a class for an expanded clone.

NA	TRBV7-6	TRBJ1-1	NA	CASSSPRRTEAFF	TGTGCCAGCAGCTCCCCCAGAAGGACTGAAGCTTTCTTT
TRBD1	TRBV4-3	TRBJ2-5	few	CASSQDWDRGVETQYF	TGCGCCAGCAGCCAAGATTGGGACAGGGGTGTGGAGACCCAGTACTTC
TRBD1	TRBV6-5	TRBJ1-6	few	CASRWGQGYSPLHF	TGTGCCAGCAGATGGGGACAGGGGTATTCACCCCTCCACTTT
NA	TRBV29-1	TRBJ2-1	NA	CSVEENGNEQFF	TGCAGCGTTGAAGAGAACGGGAATGAGCAGTTCTTC
NA	TRBV6-5	TRBJ1-1	NA	CASRRTMNTEAFF	TGTGCCAGCAGACGCACTATGAACACTGAAGCTTTCTTT
NA	TRBV10-3	TRBJ2-6	NA	CAISRPSGANVLTF	TGTGCCATCTCCCGGCCCTCTGGGGCCAACGTCCTGACTTTC
TRBD2	TRBV5-1	TRBJ2-3	NA	CASSILAGALQYF	TGCGCCAGCAGCATACTAGCGGGGGCGTTGCAGTATTTT
NA	TRBV29-1	TRBJ2-4	few	CSVEKQRAKNIQYF	TGCAGCGTTGAAAAACAGAGAGCCAAAAACATTCAGTACTTC
NA	TRBV28	TRBJ2-1	few	CASNRADEQFF	TGTGCCAGCAACAGGGCCGATGAGCAGTTCTTC
NA	TRBV7-2	TRBJ1-6	NA	CASSFFSPNSPLHF	TGTGCCAGCAGCTTTTTCAGTCCCAATTCACCCCTCCACTTT
NA	TRBV5-1	TRBJ1-4	NA	CASSLELGVGGKLFF	TGCGCCAGCAGCTTGGAGTTAGGGGTAGGAGGAAAACTGTTTTTT
TRBD2	TRBV10-3	TRBJ2-5	many	CAISQTSGGAEETQYF	TGTGCCATCAGTCAGACTAGCGGGGGCGCGGAGGAGACCCAGTACTTC
NA	TRBV20-1	TRBJ2-1	NA	CSAQRGLGRGYNEQFF	TGCAGTGCCCAACGGGGCTTGGGGAGAGGGTACAATGAGCAGTTCTTC
NA	TRBV5-1	TRBJ2-5	many	CASSRTPQETQYF	TGCGCCAGCAGCCGGACACCTCAAGAGACCCAGTACTTC
TRBD1	TRBV29-1	TRBJ2-4	few	CSVRTGGRNIQYF	TGCAGCGTGCGGACAGGGGGCAGAAACATTCAGTACTTC
NA	TRBV6-5	TRBJ2-2	few	CASKETGYTGELFF	TGTGCCAGCAAGGAAACAGGGTACACCGGGGAGCTGTTTTTT
NA	TRBV5-6	TRBJ2-6	few	CASLIPGANVLTF	TGTGCCAGCCTCATACCTGGGGCCAACGTCCTGACTTTC
TRBD1	TRBV24-1	TRBJ2-1	NA	CATSERGLYNEQFF	TGTGCCACCAGTGAGAGGGGGCTATACAATGAGCAGTTCTTC
NA	TRBV4-2	TRBJ2-5	few	CASSPRAGQETQYF	TGTGCCAGCAGCCCCCGGGCCGGGCAAGAGACCCAGTACTTC
NA	TRBV19	TRBJ2-7	NA	CASSNQISYEQYF	TGTGCCAGTAGTAATCAGATCTCCTACGAGCAGTACTTC
TRBD1	TRBV7-3	TRBJ1-1	few	CARVSSGQGAQHTEAFF	TGTGCCAGAGTGAGTTCGGGACAGGGGGCGCAGCACACTGAAGCTTTCTTT
TRBD1	TRBV19	TRBJ1-2	few	CASTTYGGQASLYGYTF	TGTGCCAGTACCACTTATGGGGGACAGGCGTCCCTCTATGGCTACACCTTC
NA	TRBV20-1	TRBJ1-6	NA	CSARDITVYNSPLHF	TGCAGTGCTAGAGATATAACAGTTTATAATTCACCCCTCCACTTT
TRBD2	TRBV9	TRBJ2-1	NA	CASSALLAGVDEQFF	TGTGCCAGCAGCGCCCTACTAGCGGGGGTAGATGAGCAGTTCTTC
NA	TRBV5-6	TRBJ1-2	few	CASSPGPGVDGYTF	TGTGCCAGCAGCCCGGGACCTGGAGTGGATGGCTACACCTTC
TRBD1	TRBV20-1	TRBJ1-1	few	CSARVRTGNTEAFF	TGCAGTGCTAGGGTTCGGACAGGAAACACTGAAGCTTTCTTT
NA	TRBV4-3	TRBJ1-6	many	CASSPTSSYNSPLHF	TGCGCCAGCAGCCCCACGAGCTCCTATAATTCACCCCTCCACTTT
TRBD1	TRBV5-1	TRBJ2-5	many	CASSLGTGEETQYF	TGCGCCAGCAGCCTGGGGACAGGGGAAGAGACCCAGTACTTC
NA	TRBV20-1	TRBJ1-2	NA	CSATQVGYTF	TGCAGTGCTACACAAGTAGGCTACACCTTC
NA	TRBV7-2	TRBJ1-1	few	CASSLVRASQGAFF	TGTGCCAGCAGCTTAGTACGGGCATCCCAAGGAGCTTTCTTT
NA	TRBV11-2	TRBJ1-1	NA	CASSWVRIQGRTEAFF	TGTGCCAGCAGCTGGGTACGGATTCAGGGTAGAACTGAAGCTTTCTTT
NA	TRBV3-1	TRBJ2-3	few	CASSKGGGTDTQYF	TGTGCCAGCAGCAAGGGGGGGGGCACAGATACGCAGTATTTT